The T cell receptor (beta chain) described here comes from a study of radiotherapy plus CTLA-4 blockade in lung cancer. Measured with immunoSEQ multiplex PCR; TCRdb has only the in-frame clones, and not every one. This sample has approximately 47,000 clones, with about 63% found just once. The count of this clone is one. The germline CDR1 and CDR2 sequences are MRHNA and SNTAGT. The CDR3 has 14 residues. V lost 2 bases and J lost 5, with 9 bases in between. This sample comprised peripheral blood, obtained from a patient treated with radiotherapy plus ipilimumab. This TCR came from a human donor with non-small cell lung cancer who had a partial response to radiotherapy plus ipilimumab. The genes are TRBV6-4 and TRBJ2-2; unclear D gene. CDR3: CASSDPSRTGELFF. In nucleotides, the CDR3 is TGTGCCAGCAGTGACCCGAGCCGGACCGGGGAGCTGTTTTTT.